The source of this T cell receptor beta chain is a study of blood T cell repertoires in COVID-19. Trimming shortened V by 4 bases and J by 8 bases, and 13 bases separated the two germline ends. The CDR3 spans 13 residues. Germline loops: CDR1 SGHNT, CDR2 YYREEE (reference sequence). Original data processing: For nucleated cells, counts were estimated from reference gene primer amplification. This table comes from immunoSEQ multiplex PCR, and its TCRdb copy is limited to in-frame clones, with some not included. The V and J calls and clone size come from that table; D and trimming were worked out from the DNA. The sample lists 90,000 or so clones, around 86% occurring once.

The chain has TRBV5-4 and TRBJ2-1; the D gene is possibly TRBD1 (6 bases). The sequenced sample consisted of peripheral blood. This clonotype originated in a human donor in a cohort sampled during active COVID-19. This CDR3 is CASSLGAGDEQFF. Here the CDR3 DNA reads TGTGCCAGCAGCCTGGGTGCAGGGGATGAGCAGTTCTTC.